The sequence of this TCR beta chain was determined in a study of PD-1 blockade in mismatch repair-deficient tumors. Germline CDR1 SEHNR, CDR2 FQNEAQ (reference sequence). The CDR3 covers 16 residues. V was trimmed by 4 bases and J by 2 bases, leaving 14 bases between them. Sequenced by immunoSEQ multiplex PCR; TCRdb stores in-frame clones only, minus some. The data show some 130,000 clones, 88% seen once. This TCR was recovered from an adult with mismatch repair-deficient cancer. Here the sequenced sample was peripheral blood, taken almost 74 weeks after starting pembrolizumab. The rearrangement joins TRBV7-9 to TRBJ2-2, with D perhaps matching TRBD1 (6 bases). The chain's CDR3 is CASSSSRTVNTGELFF. In DNA, the CDR3 is TGTGCCAGCAGCTCATCACGGACAGTAAACACCGGGGAGCTGTTTTTT.